This entry lists 21 T cell receptor beta chains sequenced from one sample in a study of blood T cell repertoires in COVID-19. Repertoires were generated with immunoSEQ multiplex PCR, while TCRdb's copy carries only in-frame clones and drops some. The data show some 140,000 clones, around three quarters seen once. Sequences were obtained from peripheral blood. The origin of the receptors is a man aged 80 or over with acute or convalescent COVID-19.

The V gene is TRBV7-3, the J gene TRBJ1-2, with TRBD1 identical over 7 bases. The germline gives CDR1 SGHTA, CDR2 FQGTGA. The CDR3 covers 13 residues. Germline trimming cut 5 bases from V and 6 bases from J; bases unmatched to any gene: 6. Here the CDR3 DNA reads TGTGCCAGCAGCCCGCAGAGGGGGCATGGCTACACCTTC. As protein: CASSPQRGHGYTF.

The V gene is TRBV28, the J gene TRBJ2-7; D possibly corresponds to TRBD2 (6 bases). The CDR3 runs 15 residues. Germline values: CDR1 MDHEN, CDR2 SYDVKM. Trimming took 1 base from V and 3 from J, leaving 13 bases between them. The CDR3: CASSLFGGKNYEQYF. In nucleotides, the CDR3 is TGTGCCAGCAGTTTATTTGGGGGGAAAAACTACGAGCAGTACTTC.

The J gene is TRBJ2-3, the V gene TRBV7-6; D is ambiguous. Germline CDR1 reads SGHVS; CDR2 reads FNYEAQ. The CDR3 sequence is 13 residues long. V was cut by 10 bases and J by 0 bases, with 11 bases left in between. The CDR3 is CAIRSVSTDTQYF. Here the CDR3 DNA reads TGTGCCATACGTTCAGTGAGCACAGATACGCAGTATTTT.

This clone was counted at least ten times. The chain combines TRBV5-1 with TRBJ2-7; tentatively, D is TRBD2 (7 bases). This CDR3 contains 15 residues. V lost 4 bases and J lost 0, with 14 bases in between. Germline values: CDR1 SGHRS, CDR2 YFSETQ. CDR3 DNA sequence: TGCGCCAGCAGCGCCAAGGGGGGGAGCTCCTACGAGCAGTACTTC. Translated: CASSAKGGSSYEQYF.

The chain has TRBV6-5 and TRBJ2-2; TRBD1 is a possible D gene (5 bases). Trimming shortened V by 2 bases and J by 4 bases, and 5 bases separated the two germline ends. Per germline, CDR1 MNHEY and CDR2 SVGAGI. The CDR3 extends over 13 amino acids. The chain's CDR3 is CASSYDSTGELFF. CDR3 coding DNA: TGTGCCAGCAGTTACGACAGCACCGGGGAGCTGTTTTTT.

The chain couples TRBV5-4 to TRBJ2-1; D perhaps matches TRBD2 (5 bases). The CDR3 runs to 14 residues. Germline CDR1 is SGHNT and CDR2 is YYREEE (reference sequence). The V gene lost 3 bases and the J gene lost 2 bases, with 9 bases spanning the gap. The CDR3 loop is CASSSAGTYNEQFF. In DNA form, the CDR3 reads TGTGCCAGCAGCTCGGCCGGGACCTACAATGAGCAGTTCTTC.

The chain links TRBV4-3 to TRBJ1-1; D perhaps matches TRBD1 (5 bases). The CDR3 has 16 amino acids. The germline CDR1 and CDR2 sequences are LGHNA and YSLEER. V was shortened by 0 bases and J by 2 bases, with 13 bases between the two germline ends. The CDR3 protein is CASSQDRGSLNTEAFF. CDR3 DNA sequence: TGCGCCAGCAGCCAAGATAGGGGCAGCCTTAACACTGAAGCTTTCTTT.

This sequence joins TRBV5-1 and TRBJ2-2, with TRBD1 matching 7 bases. The V gene end was trimmed by 4 bases and the J gene end by 0 bases; junction bases not matched to a gene: 6. The germline CDR1 and CDR2 sequences are SGHRS and YFSETQ. This CDR3 has 16 residues. The CDR3 DNA sequence: TGCGCCAGCAGCATCTCAACAGGGGCGAACACCGGGGAGCTGTTTTTT. The encoded protein is CASSISTGANTGELFF.

The rearrangement joins TRBV27 to TRBJ2-7; tentatively, D is TRBD1 (6 bases). Germline V gene data show CDR1 as MNHEY and CDR2 as SMNVEV (reference sequence). V lost 9 bases, J lost 0 bases, and 12 bases lay in between. There are 13 residues in the CDR3. The CDR3 DNA reads as TGTGCCAGTTGGGACACCAGCTCCTACGAGCAGTACTTC. Protein product: CASWDTSSYEQYF.

J is TRBJ1-1 and V is TRBV18; D call uncertain. V was pared by 4 bases and J by 4 bases, with 19 bases between. This CDR3 has 16 residues. Germline assignment: CDR1 KGHSH and CDR2 LQKENI. The DNA for the CDR3 is TGTGCCAGCTCACGTTCCCCTCGGGATGCGGGCACTGAAGCTTTCTTT. Translated, it gives CASSRSPRDAGTEAFF.

The V call is TRBV24-1, the J call TRBJ2-3; D might be TRBD2 (5 bases). CDR1 and CDR2 from the germline V gene are KGHDR and SFDVKD. V lost 2 bases to trimming and J lost 3 bases, with 14 bases between them. The CDR3 sequence is 16 residues long. CDR3 bases: TGTGCCACCAGTGATTACGGGAAAAGCAGGACAGATACGCAGTATTTT. Its translation: CATSDYGKSRTDTQYF.

This chain links TRBV6-6 with TRBJ2-7; TRBD1 might be the D (5 bases). V lost 2 bases and J 5 bases, leaving 7 bases between the germline ends. This CDR3 spans 12 amino acids. Germline V gene data show CDR1 as MNHNY and CDR2 as SVGAGI (reference sequence). The CDR3 is CASSYRGDEQYF. The CDR3, as DNA: TGTGCCAGCAGTTACAGGGGCGACGAGCAGTACTTC.

V and J are TRBV28 and TRBJ2-7; D is unresolved. V was cut by 7 bases and J by 4 bases, with 8 bases left in between. Germline CDR1 is MDHEN and CDR2 is SYDVKM. The CDR3 consists of 11 residues. The CDR3 loop reads CASTSAYEQYF. As DNA, the CDR3 is TGTGCCAGCACTTCCGCGTACGAGCAGTACTTC.

This chain connects TRBV2 to TRBJ2-7; 8 bases line up with TRBD2. There are 15 residues in the CDR3. Germline values: CDR1 SNHLY, CDR2 FYNNEI. Unmatched junction bases numbered 11, after V lost 4 bases and J lost 6 bases. The CDR3 reads CASSASGLAGTEQYF. The CDR3 region has the DNA TGTGCCAGCAGTGCCTCGGGGCTAGCGGGTACCGAGCAGTACTTC.

As concerns this clone: At one end the junction does not follow the germline gene, possibly because of a read error. The chain combines TRBV7-2 with TRBJ2-5, with D maybe TRBD1 (8 bases). This CDR3 region has 13 residues. The germline V gene has CDR1 SGHTA and CDR2 FQGNSA. Here the CDR3 reads CASSLADRATQYF. In DNA form, the CDR3 reads TGTGCCAGCAGCCTAGCGGACAGGGCGACCCAGTACTTC.

The CDR3 nucleotides read TGTGCCAGAAGCTTGTGGGTTAGGGGCCAGTATGGCTACACCTTC. Translating it yields CARSLWVRGQYGYTF. This chain connects TRBV5-3 to TRBJ1-2; tentative D call: TRBD1 (5 bases). TRBV5-3 is reported as an ORF; its role is uncertain. The CDR3 loop spans 15 amino acids. V dropped 1 base and J dropped 5 bases, with 15 bases sitting between them.

The V gene is TRBV6-2 or TRBV6-3, the J gene TRBJ1-3, with D perhaps TRBD1 (5 bases). The length of the CDR3 is 16 residues. Trimming stripped 5 bases from V and 0 bases from J, with 14 bases between. Germline assignment: CDR1 MNHEY and CDR2 SVGEGT. The DNA of the CDR3 is TGTGCCAGCAGTCGCCCGGGACTCGACTCTGGAAACACCATATATTTT. Amino acids: CASSRPGLDSGNTIYF.

This rearrangement joins TRBV7-2 to TRBJ2-2, with D possibly being TRBD1 (6 bases). Trimming took 1 base from V and 7 from J, leaving 13 bases between them. Looked up from germline, CDR1 is SGHTA and CDR2 is FQGNSA. The CDR3 extends over 15 amino acids. CDR3: CASSLGPGANGELFF. The CDR3 bases are TGTGCCAGCAGCTTAGGTCCAGGGGCGAACGGGGAGCTGTTTTTT.

This clone was detected a few times. This chain joins TRBV30 and TRBJ1-5; 8 nucleotides agree with TRBD1. Germline V gene lookup returns CDR1 GTSNPN and CDR2 SVGIG (reference sequence). The trim removed 5 bases at V and 2 bases at J, leaving 2 bases unmatched. This CDR3 contains 13 residues. The CDR3 protein is CAWAGGGNQPQHF. The DNA for the CDR3 is TGTGCCTGGGCAGGGGGCGGCAATCAGCCCCAGCATTTT.

The rearrangement links TRBV2 to TRBJ1-6; D unclear. The germline CDR1 and CDR2 sequences are SNHLY and FYNNEI. The V and J ends lost 6 bases and 8 bases respectively, with 11 bases between them. The CDR3 consists of 13 residues. CDR3 nucleotide sequence: TGTGCCAGCAGCGTTCGGGTGGATTCACCCCTCCACTTT. Translated, it gives CASSVRVDSPLHF.

V and J are TRBV30 and TRBJ2-3; 7 nucleotides line up with TRBD2. The CDR3 runs 17 residues. Germline assignment: CDR1 GTSNPN and CDR2 SVGIG (reference sequence). V lost 2 bases, J lost 6 bases, and 17 bases stayed unmatched. CDR3: CAWSNLGLAVLEDTQYF. The CDR3 DNA follows: TGTGCCTGGAGTAATCTGGGCCTAGCGGTCCTCGAGGATACGCAGTATTTT.